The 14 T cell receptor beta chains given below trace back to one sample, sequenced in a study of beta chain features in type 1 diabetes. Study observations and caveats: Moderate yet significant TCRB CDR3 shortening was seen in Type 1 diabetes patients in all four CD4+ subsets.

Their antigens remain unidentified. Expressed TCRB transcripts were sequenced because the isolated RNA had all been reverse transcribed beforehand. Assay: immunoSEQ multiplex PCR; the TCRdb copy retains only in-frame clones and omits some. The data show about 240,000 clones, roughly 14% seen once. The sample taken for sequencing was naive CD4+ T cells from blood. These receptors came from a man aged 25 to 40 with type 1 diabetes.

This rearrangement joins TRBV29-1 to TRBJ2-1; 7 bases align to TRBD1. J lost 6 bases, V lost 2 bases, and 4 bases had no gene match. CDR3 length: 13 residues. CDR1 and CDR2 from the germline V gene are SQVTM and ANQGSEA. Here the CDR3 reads CSVERTGGNEQFF. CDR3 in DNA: TGCAGCGTTGAACGGACAGGTGGCAATGAGCAGTTCTTC.

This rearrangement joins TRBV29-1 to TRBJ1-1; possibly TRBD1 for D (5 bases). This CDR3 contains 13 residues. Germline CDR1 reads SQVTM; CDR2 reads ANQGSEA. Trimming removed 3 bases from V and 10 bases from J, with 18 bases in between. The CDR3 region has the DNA TGCAGCGTTGAGGGGGTGGGGGGGTTGGGAGCTTTCTTT. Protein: CSVEGVGGLGAFF.

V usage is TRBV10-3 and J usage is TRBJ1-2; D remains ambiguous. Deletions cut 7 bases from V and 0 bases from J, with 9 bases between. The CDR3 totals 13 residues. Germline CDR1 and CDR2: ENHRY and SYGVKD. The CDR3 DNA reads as TGTGCCATCATGGCAGGTCCTAACTATGGCTACACCTTC. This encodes CAIMAGPNYGYTF.

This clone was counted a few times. CDR3 in DNA: TGTGCCAGCAGCTTGGGTGGAGGGGCTCAAGAGACCCAGTACTTC. As protein: CASSLGGGAQETQYF. The gene calls are TRBV5-6 and TRBJ2-5; D perhaps matches TRBD2 (6 bases). V lost 0 bases, J lost 2 bases, and 11 bases lay in between. There are 15 residues in the CDR3. CDR1 is SGHDT and CDR2 is YYEEEE in the germline V gene.

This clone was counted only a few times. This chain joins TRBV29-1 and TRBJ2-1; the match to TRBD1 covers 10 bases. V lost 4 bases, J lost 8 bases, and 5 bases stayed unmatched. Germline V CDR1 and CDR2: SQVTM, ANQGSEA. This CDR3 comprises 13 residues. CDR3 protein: CSVAPGQGHEQFF. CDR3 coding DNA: TGCAGCGTTGCGCCGGGACAGGGGCATGAGCAGTTCTTC.

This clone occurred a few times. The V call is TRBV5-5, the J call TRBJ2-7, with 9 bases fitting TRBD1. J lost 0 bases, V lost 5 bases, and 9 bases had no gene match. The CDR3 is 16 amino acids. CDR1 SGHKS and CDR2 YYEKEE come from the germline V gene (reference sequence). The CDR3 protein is CASSFPGQGFSYEQYF. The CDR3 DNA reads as TGTGCCAGCAGTTTTCCGGGACAGGGCTTCTCCTACGAGCAGTACTTC.

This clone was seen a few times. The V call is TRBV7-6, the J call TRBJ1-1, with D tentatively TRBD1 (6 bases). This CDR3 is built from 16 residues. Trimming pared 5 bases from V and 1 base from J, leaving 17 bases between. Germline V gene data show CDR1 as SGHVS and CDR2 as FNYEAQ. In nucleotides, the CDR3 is TGTGCCAGCAGCCATGCGAGGGGACAATGGAACACTGAAGCTTTCTTT. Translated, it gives CASSHARGQWNTEAFF.

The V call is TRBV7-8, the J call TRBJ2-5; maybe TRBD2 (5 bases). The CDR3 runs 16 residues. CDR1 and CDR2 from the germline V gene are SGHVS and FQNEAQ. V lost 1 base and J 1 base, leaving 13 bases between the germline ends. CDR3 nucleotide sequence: TGTGCCAGCAGCTTAGGAGGGTACGAAGGCCAAGAGACCCAGTACTTC. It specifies CASSLGGYEGQETQYF.

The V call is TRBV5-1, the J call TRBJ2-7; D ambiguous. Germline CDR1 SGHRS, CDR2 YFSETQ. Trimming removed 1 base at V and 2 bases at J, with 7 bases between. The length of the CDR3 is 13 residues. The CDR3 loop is CASSLTVTYEQYF. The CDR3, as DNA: TGCGCCAGCAGCTTGACAGTCACCTACGAGCAGTACTTC.

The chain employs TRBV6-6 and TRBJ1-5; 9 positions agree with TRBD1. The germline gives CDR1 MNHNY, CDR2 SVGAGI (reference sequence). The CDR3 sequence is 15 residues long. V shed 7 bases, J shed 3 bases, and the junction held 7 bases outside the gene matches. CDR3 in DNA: TGTGCCAGCACCTTAACAGGGGGCCCCAATCAGCCCCAGCATTTT. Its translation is CASTLTGGPNQPQHF.

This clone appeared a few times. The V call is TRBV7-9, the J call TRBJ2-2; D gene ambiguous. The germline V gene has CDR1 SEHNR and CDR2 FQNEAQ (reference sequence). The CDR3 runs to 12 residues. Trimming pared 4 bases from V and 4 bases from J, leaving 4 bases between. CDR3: CASSSGTGELFF. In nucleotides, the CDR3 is TGTGCCAGCAGCTCGGGCACCGGGGAGCTGTTTTTT.

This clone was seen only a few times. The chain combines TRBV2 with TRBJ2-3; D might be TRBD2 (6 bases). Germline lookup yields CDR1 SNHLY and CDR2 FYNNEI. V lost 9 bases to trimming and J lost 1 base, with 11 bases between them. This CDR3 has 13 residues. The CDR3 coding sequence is TGTGCCAGTACGGGGGAGCGCACAGATACGCAGTATTTT. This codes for CASTGERTDTQYF.

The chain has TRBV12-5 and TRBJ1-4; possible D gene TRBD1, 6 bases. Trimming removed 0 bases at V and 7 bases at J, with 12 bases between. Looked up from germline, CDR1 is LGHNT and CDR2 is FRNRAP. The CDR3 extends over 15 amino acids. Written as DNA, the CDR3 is TGTGCTAGTGGTTTGGTTTGGGGGCGCGGTGAAAAACTGTTTTTT. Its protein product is CASGLVWGRGEKLFF.

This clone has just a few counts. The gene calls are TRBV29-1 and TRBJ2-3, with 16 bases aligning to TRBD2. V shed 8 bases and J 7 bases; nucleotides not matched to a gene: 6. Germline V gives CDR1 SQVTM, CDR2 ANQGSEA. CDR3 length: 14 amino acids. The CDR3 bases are TGCAGCCTCACGGGACTAGCGGGAGGGAATACGCAGTATTTT. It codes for CSLTGLAGGNTQYF.